The clone carrying this TCR beta chain was seen a handful of times. Its target is unknown. Time point reported: persistent/refractory GD, antithyroid drugs over 5 years with positive TRAb. After RNA was extracted from PBMCs, the TCR library was made from it. The length of the CDR3 is 15 residues. Germline V gene lookup returns CDR1 SEHNR and CDR2 FQNEAQ (reference sequence). The germline V and J ends were trimmed by 5 bases and 4 bases, with 17 bases remaining between them. HTBI primers from iRepertoire and Arm-PCR of CDR3 regions yielded the TCR beta libraries. TCRdb itself ran the multiplex PCR reads through MiXCR, one entry per CDR3 protein. This table holds fewer than 600,000 distinct CDR3 sequences, under 25% found once. These data are taken from a study of regulatory T cells in long-lasting Graves disease. Overall study results and limits: Examination was confined to peripheral blood, excluding thyroid tissue. Persistent disease preferred TRBV28, TRBJ1-2 and TRBJ2-5.

This sample comprised peripheral blood mononuclear cells (PBMCs), obtained when the disease was refractory, from a patient treated with antithyroid drugs. The origin of this receptor is a female donor with Graves disease. The chain employs TRBV7-9 and TRBJ1-2; D possibly corresponds to TRBD1 (5 bases). The CDR3 DNA follows: TGTGCCAGCAGCCTTCAGACGGGGGACGGCTATGGCTACACCTTC. Translated, it gives CASSLQTGDGYGYTF.